This T cell receptor (beta chain) was found in a study of cytomegalovirus exposure and HLA in healthy donors (dated by TCRdb to about 2017). About the study as a whole: An earlier analysis of under 600 of the donors reported more than 250 Gb of sequence data and 117 million unique TCR beta sequences from 150 million to 200 million T cells. Besides the first cohort of some 670 subjects, a separate validation cohort made up of over 95 different subjects was used. Rather than drawing on any new phenotypic data, the later analysis identified candidate immune exposures from TCR beta sequences and the way those sequences occurred across donors. All discovery cohort repertoires had been generated using a single sequencing platform. The study profiled the T cell repertoires of approximately 700 subjects by immunosequencing and related them to cytomegalovirus serostatus. To study patterns of TCR occurrence, a later analysis re-analyzed previously published TCR beta repertoires from under 750 donors and added high-resolution HLA genotyping. An earlier analysis of around 640 of the donors used high-throughput TCR beta sequencing to judge whether each TCR beta V gene segment behaved as functional or pseudogenic. Among the roughly 380 genotyped donors, approximately 82% belonged to the genetic ancestry cluster associated with self-reported Caucasian donors. Approximately 310 gigabases of sequencing data and around 90 million unique TCR sequences made up an early release that covered approximately 650 HLA-typed donors. Roughly five DR-DQ haplotypes were handled as single units for association and clustering, since linkage in the cohort was strong. The study was designed to test whether signatures of past pathogen exposure could be identified by cataloging public T cell receptors. Among around 400 genotyped donors of the cohort, an average of around 240,000 unique TCR beta nucleotide sequences were sequenced per donor, 15% to 20% of them non-productive. HLA typing covered class I and class II loci at four-digit resolution. Donor age, sex, ethnicity and CMV serostatus were compiled alongside the repertoire data. Typing coverage varied by locus: roughly 620-630 donors for A, B, C, DRB1 and DQB1; 500 to 550 for DQA1; some 610 for DPA1; approximately 450 for DPB1. A later genetic analysis used genome-wide SNP genotypes for about 60% of the 666 donors, treating that subset as a discovery cohort. High-throughput TCR immunosequencing, statistical association of individual TCRs with disease status, and machine learning were combined to predict cytomegalovirus infection status.

The cohort was made up of hundreds of healthy bone marrow donors. All cohort members were sampled while nominally healthy, although unrecorded immune exposures were likely present. The donor was CMV seropositive and belonged to the group of some 290 seropositive cohort members. Each donor provided a peripheral blood sample, and peripheral blood mononuclear cells were used for TCR beta sequencing. The Qiagen DNeasy Blood Extraction Kit was used to extract genomic DNA from the blood cell samples. Overall study outcomes, separate from this receptor: In a later genetic analysis, fewer N-insertions in productive TCRs were reported among donors in an Asian-associated ancestry cluster than the roughly 700-donor mean. The authors suggested that the approach could potentially be extended to other disease states and immunological phenotypes. Most TCR sequences were seen in very few donors, while some public TCRs were found in many individuals. The 87-base-pair reads could not distinguish some IMGT-functional V segments, including TRBV6-2 and TRBV6-3, so those segments were excluded. The cohort was sequenced for TCR beta chains only, and without alpha or paired-chain data the features that could be detected were limited. A cluster of highly shared sequence variants was judged likely to represent a technical artifact of the sequencing pipeline. In both the original and validation cohorts, the classifier was reported to diagnose cytomegalovirus status with high specificity and sensitivity. According to a later analysis, parvovirus B19, influenza, CMV and Epstein-Barr virus appeared linked to several top co-occurrence clusters. In a later analysis, most CMV-associated TCR beta chains were found to appear HLA-restricted, with HLA associations seemingly driven largely by CMV exposure. Because HLA typing was missing for some donors at each locus, association tests included only the typed subset. CMV serostatus was the only immune exposure information available for the cohort. Presence/absence analyses assumed roughly uniform sequencing depth across donors, an assumption that may not hold. In a later genetic analysis, a missense DCLRE1C variant was associated with V-gene and J-gene trimming of TCR beta chains, and the association was replicated in an independent cohort. A total of around 150 TCR beta chains were listed by the study as associated with cytomegalovirus. At a false discovery rate of 0.05, a later analysis linked under 20,000 TCR beta sequences to specific HLA alleles. The earlier analysis of about 600 of the donors excluded 15 to 20 rarely observed V segments, including chromosome 9 orphons, because counts were too low. Correlated functional status among segregating V segments might reflect linkage disequilibrium, but an unknown experimental factor could not be ruled out. A further reported finding was that TCR beta sequences accurately predicted the HLA-A and HLA-B alleles for most subjects in the first cohort. When HLA alleles, especially DR and DQ, strongly co-occurred, TCR associations were difficult to assign to individual alleles. Three of the identified cytomegalovirus-associated TCR beta chains were confirmed in vitro to be specific for cytomegalovirus antigens. Compared with equally common non-associated chains, HLA-associated TCR beta chains in a later analysis were more clonally expanded and had lower generation probabilities. In a later analysis, the rate of TCR association differed among HLA loci, with DRB1 alleles having the most associated TCRs and HLA-C alleles having the fewest. Broadly in line with IMGT annotations, most TCR beta V segments showed up in productive rearrangements about 87% or about 30% of the time in an earlier analysis of some 590 of the donors.

Library creation used the immunoSEQ multiplex PCR assay. For the multiplex PCR, a mixture combining 60 forward primers for TCR Vbeta segments and 13 reverse primers for TCR Jbeta segments was used. Amplification of the CDR3 region of rearranged TCR beta genes was performed with a multiplex PCR assay on genomic DNA. On the Illumina HiSeq System, the amplified TCR beta libraries were sequenced as 87-base-pair reads. Per the source publication's procedure: Across the 670 or so repertoires, a later analysis counted roughly 77 million unique TCR beta chains, approximately 10 million of which were shared by at least two donors. Raw reads were error-corrected and collapsed into unique sequences by a nearest-neighbor algorithm in which closely related sequences were merged to remove PCR and sequencing errors. Alignment of CDR3 sequences to IMGT reference sequences was used to assign V, D and J gene segments. For a sequence to be retained, a match of at least six nucleotides to both a V gene segment and a J gene segment was required. A rearrangement was called productive if the CDR3 had no stop codons and remained in frame with V and J, and every other rearrangement was called non-productive. Following IMGT convention, CDR3 was defined as the stretch from the second conserved V-encoded cysteine up to the conserved J-encoded phenylalanine. In an earlier analysis of 587 of the donors, sequences lacking an unambiguous match to a single V gene segment were excluded. An earlier analysis of 500 to 600 of the donors classified V segments as functional when productive rearrangements were above 56.7% and as segregating when the standard deviation between donors was above 5%. A statistical classification framework was built to diagnose cytomegalovirus status from the catalog of TCR beta chain sequences. V and J gene assignment, in a later analysis, came from comparing TCR nucleotide sequences with IMGT/GENE-DB human TR gene sequences. A later analysis assigned CDR3 sequences and most-parsimonious VDJ recombination scenarios with the TCRdist pipeline. In a later analysis, each TCR beta chain was defined by its CDR3 amino acid sequence together with its V-gene family, and reads without a unique V-gene family were excluded. To address suspected cross-contamination and a sequencing artifact, a later analysis removed a few hundred highly shared, low-generation-probability nucleotide sequences. In a later analysis, a clonal expansion index was calculated for each public chain from normalized within-repertoire ranks of inferred template counts. In a later analysis, generation probabilities were computed using a VDJ recombination model fitted to out-of-frame rearrangements, and the results were checked against IGoR. A later analysis scored TCR-TCR, TCR-HLA and TCR-CMV co-occurrence with hypergeometric tests, applying a repertoire-size bias correction to TCR pairs. A later analysis estimated false discovery rates by permuting HLA or CMV assignments 20 times. In a later analysis, co-occurring TCRs were grouped using DBSCAN, and TCRdist sequence similarity was added for clustering within HLA-allele-positive subsets. Repertoires with fewer than 30,000 or more than 120,000 public chains, plus five repertoires with anomalous nucleotide sharing, were excluded from co-occurrence clustering. Imported from immuneACCESS, the table was reduced by TCRdb to in-frame sequences with V and J called. These copies leave out some clones; in studies compared against another copy, an unresolved V gene accounts for under half, and the cause of the remainder is not known. The V and J calls and clone size come from that table; D and trimming were worked out from the DNA. This sample gives about 140,000 clones in total; under 80% of them show up just once. 8.8% of the sample is held by the ten biggest clonotypes.

The cysteine opens and the phenylalanine closes a CDR3 of 18 amino acids. Only CDR3 DNA is held: 54 bases, read in frame from base 1. The V end gives up 0 bases and the J end 9 bases, leaving 12 bases in the junction not matched to a gene. CDR1 and CDR2 (SGHVS, FNYEAQ) derive from the germline V gene. Turning to this clone: This clone's antigen is unknown. No quality values exist for individual bases; no much larger clone is one base distant.

The chain was built from TRBV7-6 and TRBJ2-1, with 12 bases in between that match TRBD2. The sample was PBMCs. The TCR sequence derives from a woman aged 45 to 65 in good health and CMV-seropositive. The CDR3 region reads CASSLALYLAGGRGEQFF. The sequenced DNA is TGTGCCAGCAGCTTAGCTCTCTATCTAGCGGGGGGGCGCGGTGAGCAGTTCTTC.